The rows below give T cell receptor beta chains drawn from one sample of a study of shared clonotypes between healthy human individuals. Measured with immunoSEQ multiplex PCR; TCRdb has only the in-frame clones, and not every one. Of fewer than 600,000 clones in the sample, 75% to 80% were seen once. Sequenced material: PBMCs. The receptor source for this set is a middle-aged woman in good health. Some clones in this sample may be carry-over from other donors' samples. CDR3s include the opening cysteine and the closing phenylalanine or tryptophan. The order of the fields is CDR3 DNA, CDR3 protein, J gene, V gene, clone size, D gene. The D gene is left open where the match is weak. Clone size is shown for a subset of rows, as once, few, many or a class of expanded clone.

TGTGCCAGCCCTCACCGATCCATGTGGCAGGGAGCAACGTACGAGCAGTACTTC | CASPHRSMWQGATYEQYF | TRBJ2-7 | TRBV27 | few | NA
TGTGCCACCGAGGGACTAGCGGGAGTCAAAAACATTCAGTACTTC | CATEGLAGVKNIQYF | TRBJ2-4 | TRBV6-1 | NA | TRBD2
TGTGCCAGCAGTTCACAGGGCCCCTCCTACGAGCAGTACTTC | CASSSQGPSYEQYF | TRBJ2-7 | TRBV28 | NA | NA
TGTGCCAGCAGCGCCCCGCGGGAGGCCTCCTACGAGCAGTACTTC | CASSAPREASYEQYF | TRBJ2-7 | TRBV27 | NA | TRBD2
TGTGCCAGCAGGCGGGGCCCATACAATGAGCAGTTCTTC | CASRRGPYNEQFF | TRBJ2-1 | TRBV6-5 | NA | NA
TGCGCCAGCAGCCCTCTCGCGGGAGGAAGGGGCAATGAGCAGTTCTTC | CASSPLAGGRGNEQFF | TRBJ2-1 | TRBV4-3 | NA | TRBD2
TGTGCCAGCAGTTTGTCTCTATCCTATAGCAATCAGCCCCAGCATTTT | CASSLSLSYSNQPQHF | TRBJ1-5 | TRBV28 | NA | NA
TGCGCCAGCAGCAAGGGACAGAACAATGAGCAGTTCTTC | CASSKGQNNEQFF | TRBJ2-1 | TRBV5-1 | once | TRBD1
TGTGCCAGTAGGGACGACTCCTACGAGCAGTACTTC | CASRDDSYEQYF | TRBJ2-7 | TRBV10-3 | NA | NA
TGTGCCAGCGGGACCTACGAGCAGTACTTC | CASGTYEQYF | TRBJ2-7 | TRBV6-5 | NA | NA
TGTGCCAGCAGCGCCGCAGGGGGTTCTTCGAACGAGCAGTACTTC | CASSAAGGSSNEQYF | TRBJ2-7 | TRBV5-4 | NA | TRBD1
TGTGCCAGCAGCTGGGCGGCGGGAGACTACGAGCAGTACTTC | CASSWAAGDYEQYF | TRBJ2-7 | TRBV7-2 | NA | TRBD2
TGCGCCAGCAGTGAGATCGGGACAGTAAATGAAAAACTGTTTTTT | CASSEIGTVNEKLFF | TRBJ1-4 | TRBV5-1 | NA | TRBD1